These 18 T cell receptor beta chains were all obtained from the same sample, sequenced in a study of blood T cell repertoires in COVID-19. TCRdb's copy holds only in-frame clones and misses some; the assay was immunoSEQ multiplex PCR. The repertoire includes 300,000 to 450,000 clones, about 80% of them detected once, and around 1.1% sits in the top ten. The sequenced sample consisted of peripheral blood. The receptor source for this set is a human donor with acute or convalescent COVID-19. The donor label of this sample is uncertain.

The chain recombines TRBV28 with TRBJ1-2, with 8 bases lining up with TRBD1. The V segment lost 4 bases and the J segment 3 bases; nucleotides outside the gene matches: 10. Germline V gene lookup returns CDR1 MDHEN and CDR2 SYDVKM. CDR3 length: 16 amino acids. The CDR3 sequence: CASSSGQVQIHYGYTF. The CDR3 DNA is TGTGCCAGCAGTTCGGGACAGGTACAGATTCACTATGGCTACACCTTC.

This chain joins TRBV28 and TRBJ1-5; D might be TRBD1 (6 bases). The CDR3 runs to 18 residues. Germline V gene data show CDR1 as MDHEN and CDR2 as SYDVKM. V was trimmed by 2 bases and J by 1 base, leaving 18 bases between them. The CDR3 DNA reads TGTGCCAGCAGTTTAGCCAGGGGCGTGGAAGGGAGCAATCAGCCCCAGCATTTT. It codes for CASSLARGVEGSNQPQHF.

This clone was observed a handful of times. The genes are TRBV24-1 and TRBJ1-3; 7 nucleotides line up with TRBD1. CDR3 length equals 14 residues. V dropped 4 bases and J dropped 4; count of bases not matched to a gene: 3. Germline V gene sequence: CDR1 KGHDR, CDR2 SFDVKD. CDR3 loop: CATSEGTAGNTIYF. The CDR3 nucleotides read TGTGCCACCAGTGAAGGGACAGCCGGAAACACCATATATTTT.

The chain joins TRBV6-6 to TRBJ1-4, with D maybe TRBD1 (5 bases). The germline CDR1 and CDR2 sequences are MNHNY and SVGAGI (reference sequence). Between the trimmed V and J ends, which lost 5 bases and 7 bases, there was a span of 20 bases. The CDR3 covers 16 residues. The CDR3 nucleotides read TGTGCCAGCAGTGCCTACACCTCAGGGTTGGGTGAAAAACTGTTTTTT. It yields the protein CASSAYTSGLGEKLFF.

This chain uses TRBV18 with TRBJ1-1; D may be TRBD1 (6 bases). This CDR3 spans 16 amino acids. The V gene's germline CDR1 is KGHSH and CDR2 LQKENI. The ends were cut back, 3 bases at V and 4 bases at J, with 18 bases in the middle. The CDR3 sequence: CASSPPGTRASTEAFF. The CDR3 coding sequence is TGTGCCAGCTCACCTCCCGGGACAAGGGCTAGCACTGAAGCTTTCTTT.

The rearrangement uses TRBV19 and TRBJ2-1; a possible D gene is TRBD1 (6 bases). Germline CDR1 and CDR2: LNHDA and SQIVND (reference sequence). Deletions cut 5 bases from V and 7 bases from J, with 18 bases between. The CDR3 covers 15 residues. The CDR3 protein is CASSGLRRGGNEQFF. The CDR3, as DNA: TGTGCCAGTAGTGGCCTCCGCAGGGGTGGAAATGAGCAGTTCTTC.

The V call is TRBV7-9, the J call TRBJ2-1; 13 bases are a match to TRBD2. After removal of 6 bases from V and 8 bases from J, the junction contained 13 bases not matched to a gene. CDR1 is SEHNR, CDR2 FQNEAQ, per germline (reference sequence). This CDR3 comprises 17 residues. The CDR3 coding sequence is TGTGCCAGCAGAAAAACACTAGGACTAGCGGGAGATGATGAGCAGTTCTTC. As protein: CASRKTLGLAGDDEQFF.

The genes are TRBV6-6 and TRBJ2-2; tentatively, D is TRBD2 (6 bases). V lost 7 bases to trimming and J lost 6 bases, with 12 bases between them. The CDR3 has 13 amino acids. Germline V CDR1 and CDR2: MNHNY, SVGAGI (reference sequence). CDR3 residues: CASNPGTPGELFF. CDR3 in DNA: TGTGCCAGCAACCCCGGGACTCCCGGGGAGCTGTTTTTT.

The chain employs TRBV5-5 and TRBJ2-1; D not resolved. The CDR3 length is 12 residues. Trimming removed 4 bases at V and 9 bases at J, with 11 bases between. Germline V gene lookup returns CDR1 SGHKS and CDR2 YYEKEE (reference sequence). The CDR3 DNA reads as TGTGCCAGCAGCCTGAAGGCTAGTGAGCAGTTCTTC. Amino acids: CASSLKASEQFF. The full variable domain, with the rest looked up from reference TRBV5-5 and TRBJ2-1, is DAGVTQSPTHLIKTRGQQVTLRCSPISGHKSVSWYQQVLGQGPQFIFQYYEKEERGRGNFPDRFSARQFPNYSSELNVNALLLGDSALYLCASSLKASEQFFGPGTRLTVL.

The V gene is TRBV10-3, the J gene TRBJ1-2; no clear D gene. The germline V gene encodes CDR1 ENHRY and CDR2 SYGVKD. The CDR3 has 13 amino acids. With 5 bases removed from V and 2 bases from J, the gap between germline ends came to 9 bases. The CDR3 nucleotides read TGTGCCATCAGTTTAAGGGAGAACTATGGCTACACCTTC. Translating it yields CAISLRENYGYTF.

The genes are TRBV7-6 and TRBJ2-1, with TRBD2 matching over 8 bases. Losses at the gene ends were 1 base for V and 0 bases for J; bases not matched to a gene: 5. Per germline, CDR1 SGHVS and CDR2 FNYEAQ. The CDR3 length is 17 residues. CDR3 amino acids: CASSLGGGGFSYNEQFF. CDR3 coding DNA: TGTGCCAGCAGCTTAGGTGGCGGGGGGTTCTCCTACAATGAGCAGTTCTTC.

The chain combines TRBV7-2 with TRBJ2-5; D call uncertain. Trimming left V 8 bases short and J 2 bases short, with 12 bases between. From germline, CDR1 is SGHTA and CDR2 FQGNSA. The CDR3 is 13 amino acids. The CDR3 loop is CASQDWVQETQYF. The DNA of the CDR3 is TGTGCCAGCCAAGACTGGGTACAAGAGACCCAGTACTTC. The entire variable domain, with the rest obtained from reference TRBV7-2 and TRBJ2-5, is as follows: GAGVSQSPSNKVTEKGKDVELRCDPISGHTALYWYRQSLGQGLEFLIYFQGNSAPDKSGLPSDRFSAERTGGSVSTLTIQRTQQEDSAVYLCASQDWVQETQYFGPGTRLLVL.

Written as DNA, the CDR3 is TGTGCCAGCAGCCCCGCACGGGGAAGGAACGAGCAGTACTTC. This translates into CASSPARGRNEQYF. The chain is built from TRBV7-2 and TRBJ2-7, with a weak D call TRBD2 (5 bases). V dropped 5 bases and J dropped 5 bases, with 16 bases sitting between them. The V gene's germline CDR1 is SGHTA and CDR2 FQGNSA. The CDR3 contains 14 residues.

The rearrangement links TRBV14 to TRBJ2-2; D is ambiguous. This CDR3 has 14 amino acids. Germline V gene data show CDR1 as SGHDN and CDR2 as FVKESK. Trimming removed 1 base at V and 2 bases at J, with 5 bases between. CDR3 sequence: CASSQGDNTGELFF. The CDR3 DNA follows: TGTGCCAGCAGCCAAGGCGATAACACCGGGGAGCTGTTTTTT.

The chain uses TRBV7-9 and TRBJ2-7; D gene ambiguous. Trimming took 5 bases from V and 1 from J, leaving 12 bases between them. Germline CDR1 reads SEHNR; CDR2 reads FQNEAQ (reference sequence). This CDR3 region has 14 residues. CDR3 coding DNA: TGTGCCAGCAGCCCCCTCGAGGTATCCTACGAGCAGTACTTC. Translation gives CASSPLEVSYEQYF.

The chain carries TRBV4-1 and TRBJ2-3, with 11 bases identical to TRBD1. Losses at the gene ends were 5 bases for V and 4 bases for J; bases not matched to a gene: 11. Germline V gene lookup returns CDR1 MGHRA and CDR2 YSYEKL. The CDR3 length is 17 residues. CDR3 amino acids: CASSRDSGTGGSDTQYF. The CDR3, as DNA: TGCGCCAGCAGCAGGGACTCCGGGACAGGGGGATCAGATACGCAGTATTTT.

Only a few counts were recorded for this clone. The gene calls are TRBV16 and TRBJ2-2, with a weak D call TRBD2 (6 bases). CDR1 KGHSY and CDR2 FQNENV come from the germline V gene. Trimming left V 0 bases short and J 6 bases short, with 11 bases between. The length of the CDR3 is 15 residues. The CDR3: CASSQSAGLPGELFF. CDR3 in DNA: TGTGCCAGCAGCCAATCCGCGGGGCTCCCCGGGGAGCTGTTTTTT.

The genes are TRBV5-1 and TRBJ1-3; possible D gene TRBD1, 6 bases. This CDR3 region has 15 residues. Germline-derived CDR1 and CDR2 are SGHRS and YFSETQ. The germline V and J ends were trimmed by 0 bases and 0 bases, with 7 bases remaining between them. CDR3 loop: CASSLVTGSGNTIYF. The CDR3 DNA sequence: TGCGCCAGCAGCTTGGTGACAGGCTCTGGAAACACCATATATTTT.